The rows below give T cell receptor beta chains drawn from one sample of a study of cytomegalovirus exposure and HLA in healthy donors. The table came from immunoSEQ multiplex PCR; TCRdb's copy has only in-frame clones and leaves some out. The sample includes about 120,000 clones, around 81% of them seen just once. The material sequenced was PBMCs. The receptors originated from a woman in her 40s in good health and CMV-seronegative. CDR3s include the opening cysteine and the closing phenylalanine or tryptophan. A D gene is named only where the DNA matches it firmly. Clone sizes are given selectively: once, few, many, or a class where the clone is expanded.

clone_size j_call v_call d_call cdr3_aa cdr3_nt
few TRBJ1-1 TRBV10-1 . CASQGRNTEAFF TGCGCCAGCCAGGGGCGAAACACTGAAGCTTTCTTT
. TRBJ1-4 TRBV18 TRBD1 CASSPTGVGEKLFF TGTGCCAGCTCACCAACAGGGGTGGGTGAAAAACTGTTTTTT
. TRBJ2-3 TRBV27 . CASTKVGGGEARDTQYF TGTGCCAGCACTAAGGTAGGAGGCGGGGAGGCGCGAGATACGCAGTATTTT
. TRBJ2-5 TRBV5-4 TRBD2 CASSLGSSGDQETQYF TGTGCCAGCAGCTTGGGATCTAGCGGCGATCAAGAGACCCAGTACTTC
. TRBJ1-1 TRBV15 . CATSRDFWTEAFF TGTGCCACCAGCAGAGATTTCTGGACAGAAGCTTTCTTT
. TRBJ1-5 TRBV27 . CASSLSNPAVVYNQPQHF TGTGCCAGCAGTTTATCGAACCCCGCCGTAGTGTACAATCAGCCCCAGCATTTT
. TRBJ2-1 TRBV28 TRBD1 CASSKLWTGGFNEQFF TGTGCCAGCAGTAAATTGTGGACAGGGGGCTTCAATGAGCAGTTCTTC
. TRBJ2-7 TRBV6-5 TRBD1 CASRDLGQGYEQYF TGTGCCAGCAGAGACTTAGGACAGGGCTACGAGCAGTACTTC
. TRBJ2-1 TRBV4-3 TRBD2 CASSQGGGRSPEQFF TGCGCCAGCAGCCAAGGGGGCGGGAGGTCTCCTGAGCAGTTCTTC
. TRBJ2-7 TRBV27 . CASSRTYSYEQYF TGTGCCAGCAGCCGAACTTACTCCTACGAGCAGTACTTC
medium-sized TRBJ1-5 TRBV7-3 . CASSLRTPVSQPQHF TGTGCCAGCAGCTTACGGACACCCGTTAGTCAGCCCCAGCATTTT
once TRBJ2-2 TRBV18 TRBD2 CASSRLAGSTGELFF TGTGCCAGCTCGCGACTAGCGGGGTCCACCGGGGAGCTGTTTTTC
. TRBJ2-7 TRBV5-6 TRBD1 CASRDRTSYEQYF TGTGCCAGCAGGGACAGGACTTCCTACGAGCAGTACTTC
. TRBJ2-1 TRBV2 . CASRGQLSEQFF TGTGCCAGCAGAGGACAGCTGAGCGAGCAGTTCTTC
. TRBJ2-2 TRBV7-2 . CASSFRGGGAGELFF TGTGCCAGCAGCTTTAGAGGAGGCGGGGCCGGGGAGCTGTTTTTT
few TRBJ1-2 TRBV28 . CASSVSPNYGYTF TGTGCCAGCAGTGTGAGTCCAAACTATGGCTACACCTTC
. TRBJ2-1 TRBV2 TRBD2 CASSAIRLAGGLEQFF TGTGCCAGCAGTGCTATCAGACTAGCGGGAGGCCTTGAGCAGTTCTTC
. TRBJ1-1 TRBV29-1 TRBD1 CSVEWRDRGPTEAFF TGCAGCGTTGAATGGCGGGACAGGGGACCCACTGAAGCTTTCTTT
. TRBJ2-7 TRBV6-1 TRBD2 CASSEDGGGRGREQYF TGTGCCAGCAGTGAAGACGGGGGAGGGCGCGGGAGGGAGCAGTACTTC
. TRBJ2-2 TRBV4-1 TRBD2 CASSQGEGTGELFF TGCGCCAGCAGCCAAGGGGAGGGAACCGGGGAGCTGTTTTTT
. TRBJ2-7 TRBV7-9 . CASSQESYEQYF TGTGCCAGCAGCCAAGAGAGTTACGAGCAGTACTTC
. TRBJ2-2 TRBV6-6 TRBD1 CASSYSGQGRTGELFF TGTGCCAGCAGTTACTCGGGACAGGGTCGCACCGGGGAGCTGTTTTTT
. TRBJ2-1 TRBV2 . CASSEIAVGNNEQFF TGTGCCAGCAGTGAGATAGCGGTGGGGAACAATGAGCAGTTCTTC
. TRBJ1-1 TRBV7-9 TRBD1 CASSSGGVNTEAFF TGTGCCAGCAGCTCAGGGGGCGTGAACACTGAAGCTTTCTTT
few TRBJ1-1 TRBV25-1 . CASREEMTEAFF TGTGCCAGCAGGGAGGAGATGACTGAAGCTTTCTTT
. TRBJ2-1 TRBV21-1 . CASSKVVGELYNEQFF TGTGCCAGCAGCAAAGTTGTGGGAGAGCTGTACAATGAGCAGTTCTTC
. TRBJ2-7 TRBV5-1 TRBD2 CASSWGLAGVYEQYF TGCGCCAGCAGCTGGGGACTAGCGGGAGTCTACGAGCAGTACTTC
. TRBJ2-1 TRBV4-1 . CASSQSPGGNEQFF TGCGCCAGCAGCCAAAGTCCAGGAGGGAATGAGCAGTTCTTC
. TRBJ2-7 TRBV5-6 TRBD2 CASSWGGEYYEQYF TGTGCCAGCAGCTGGGGGGGTGAGTACTACGAGCAGTACTTC
few TRBJ2-2 TRBV7-2 TRBD2 CASSDKGGRAPTGELFF TGTGCCAGCAGCGATAAGGGCGGGAGGGCCCCCACCGGGGAGCTGTTTTTT
. TRBJ2-3 TRBV5-1 TRBD2 CASSALAGGMTDTQYF TGCGCCAGCAGCGCCCTAGCGGGGGGAATGACAGATACGCAGTATTTT
once TRBJ1-2 TRBV7-9 . CSSSLTGSYGYTF TGTTCCAGCAGCTTAACGGGGTCCTATGGCTACACCTTC
. TRBJ1-2 TRBV4-2 . CASSQDRTGTGRGYTF TGTGCCAGCAGCCAAGATCGGACGGGCACAGGTAGGGGCTACACCTTC
. TRBJ2-7 TRBV6-1 TRBD2 CASLTSGRSYEQYF TGTGCCAGCCTCACTAGCGGGAGATCCTACGAGCAGTACTTC
few TRBJ2-2 TRBV7-3 . CASSLTGTGELFF TGTGCCAGCAGCTTAACCGGTACCGGGGAGCTGTTTTTT